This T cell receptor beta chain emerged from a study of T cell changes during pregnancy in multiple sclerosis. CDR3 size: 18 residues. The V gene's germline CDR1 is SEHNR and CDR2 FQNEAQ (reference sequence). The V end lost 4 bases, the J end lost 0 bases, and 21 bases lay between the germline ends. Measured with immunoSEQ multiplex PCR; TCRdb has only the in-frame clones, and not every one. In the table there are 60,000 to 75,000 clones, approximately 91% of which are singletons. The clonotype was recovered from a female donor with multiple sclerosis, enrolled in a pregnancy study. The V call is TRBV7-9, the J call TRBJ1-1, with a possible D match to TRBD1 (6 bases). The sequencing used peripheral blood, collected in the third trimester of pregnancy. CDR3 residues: CASSSPAGGGVLNTEAFF. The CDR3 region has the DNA TGTGCCAGCAGCTCGCCCGCGGGGGGCGGTGTATTGAACACTGAAGCTTTCTTT.